This TCR beta chain was documented in a study of response to subunit inactivated influenza vaccine. MiXCR, applied by TCRdb to the RT-PCR reads, yields one record per CDR3 protein. The sample lists hundreds of thousands of distinct CDR3 sequences, roughly 11% seen once, with approximately 12% in the top ten. This specimen was PBMCs from blood, taken roughly 47 days after vaccination. The TCR originated in a man aged 45-60 years who received an inactivated influenza vaccine.

Here the CDR3 reads CASRKRQGDSYEQYF. The DNA of the CDR3 is TGTGCCAGCAGGAAACGACAGGGTGACTCCTACGAGCAGTACTTC. The V gene is TRBV6-1, the J gene TRBJ2-7, with 7 bases lining up with TRBD1. Germline CDR1 reads MNHNS; CDR2 reads SASEGT. This CDR3 is 15 amino acids long. V was pared by 6 bases and J by 0 bases, with 8 bases of the junction left unmatched.